One sample yielded the 2 T cell receptor beta chains listed below, sequenced in a study of CXCR3-negative and CXCR3-positive naive CD8 T cells. Findings of the study overall: Higher TRB CDR3 hydrophobicity marked CXCR3-positive naive cells relative to CXCR3-negative naive cells.

UMI-labeled 5' RACE TRB cDNA libraries were prepared from the cells. TCRdb reanalyzed the 5' RACE reads, giving one entry per CDR3 protein sequence and no DNA. The data show some 140,000 distinct CDR3 sequences, and the top ten clones hold 0.4% to 0.5%. Antigens of these TCRs are unknown. Sequenced input: naive CXCR3+ CD8+ T cells from blood. Subset: CD45RO-CCR7+CD27+CD95- naive CD8+ T cells expressing CXCR3 (TNR3+). These receptor sequences come from a human donor in good health. Some clones in this sample may be carry-over from other donors' samples.

The rearrangement joins TRBV6-5 to TRBJ2-7; TCRdb calls TRBD1, which cannot be checked without DNA. The germline CDR1 and CDR2 sequences are MNHEY and SVGAGI. The CDR3 has 15 residues. The CDR3 sequence is CASRVDRLFSYEQYF.

The V gene is TRBV7-9, the J gene TRBJ2-1; TCRdb proposes TRBD2, but this gene call is untestable without DNA. Per the germline V gene, CDR1 is SEHNR and CDR2 is FQNEAQ (reference sequence). CDR3 length: 16 residues. The CDR3: CASSLVGADYYNEQFF.